This passage covers 5 T cell receptor beta chains from one sample sequenced in a study of beta chain features in type 1 diabetes. Investigators reverse transcribed all isolated RNA, so they sequenced expressed TCRB transcripts. The method was immunoSEQ multiplex PCR; TCRdb's version includes in-frame clones alone and lacks a portion of them. The sample has around 350,000 clones; roughly 12% are singletons. Sequencing was carried out using naive CD4+ T cells from blood. The receptors originated from a man in his late teens or twenties in good health.

V is TRBV5-1 and J is TRBJ1-5; TRBD1 might be the D (6 bases). This CDR3 region has 17 residues. Trimming left V 4 bases short and J 5 bases short, with 22 bases between. Germline loops: CDR1 SGHRS, CDR2 YFSETQ. This CDR3 reads CASSTGPSLPRDQPQHF. The CDR3 region has the DNA TGCGCCAGCAGCACAGGGCCTTCCCTTCCTCGAGATCAGCCCCAGCATTTT.

This clone was detected a few times. The V call is TRBV9, the J call TRBJ2-5; D may be TRBD2 (6 bases). The CDR3 is made up of 14 amino acids. CDR1 and CDR2 from the germline V gene are SGDLS and YYNGEE. Trimming removed 3 bases at V and 4 bases at J, with 13 bases between. The CDR3: CASSGTPEGETQYF. CDR3 nucleotides: TGTGCCAGCAGCGGGACTCCGGAGGGAGAGACCCAGTACTTC. Full variable domain (rest looked up from reference TRBV9 and TRBJ2-5): DSGVTQTPKHLITATGQRVTLRCSPRSGDLSVYWYQQSLDQGLQFLIQYYNGEERAKGNILERFSAQQFPDLHSELNLSSLELGDSALYFCASSGTPEGETQYFGPGTRLLVL.

The sample holds a few counts of this clone. In DNA, the CDR3 is TGTGCCTGGAGTGGTACAGCGAACACTGAAGCTTTCTTT. Amino acid sequence: CAWSGTANTEAFF. This chain links TRBV30 with TRBJ1-1; no clear D gene. Trimming stripped 1 base from V and 1 base from J, with 7 bases between. Germline lookup yields CDR1 GTSNPN and CDR2 SVGIG (reference sequence). This CDR3 has 13 amino acids. Supplemented by reference TRBV30 and TRBJ1-1, the full variable domain reads SQTIHQWPATLVQPVGSPLSLECTVEGTSNPNLYWYRQAAGRGLQLLFYSVGIGQISSEVPQNLSASRPQDRQFILSSKKLLLSDSGFYLCAWSGTANTEAFFGQGTRLTVV.

This clone showed up just a few times. The chain combines TRBV4-3 with TRBJ2-2, with 8 bases aligning to TRBD2. The CDR3 extends over 17 amino acids. V lost 0 bases, J lost 5 bases, and 8 bases stayed unmatched. Germline CDR1 LGHNA, CDR2 YSLEER. CDR3 coding DNA: TGCGCCAGCAGCCAAGATCGACCGGGGGGGGTGACCGGGGAGCTGTTTTTT. Translated, it gives CASSQDRPGGVTGELFF.

Here the CDR3 reads CASSPGQGTNIQYF. The CDR3 region has the DNA TGTGCCAGCAGTCCCGGACAGGGGACTAACATTCAGTACTTC. The chain couples TRBV6-6 to TRBJ2-4; TRBD1 matches at 9 bases. The junction had 6 bases not matched to a gene; V was cut back by 5 bases and J by 7 bases. The CDR3 runs 14 residues. Germline CDR1 and CDR2: MNHNY and SVGAGI (reference sequence).